Listed here is a single T cell receptor beta chain. Antigen: not known. TCRdb reprocessed the 5' RACE reads with MiXCR, giving one entry per CDR3 protein. The sample consists of about 920,000 distinct CDR3 sequences, over 9% of them appearing once. This entry is derived from a study of identical twins. Overall study results and limits: Conclusions were drawn cross-sectionally by statistical analysis, without following the same donors. Sequences that were beta out-of-frame showed weaker excess twin sharing.

The CDR3 consists of 12 residues. Per the germline V gene, CDR1 is SGDLS and CDR2 is YYNGEE. The ends were cut back, 4 bases at V and 13 bases at J, with 15 bases in the middle. The sample also formed part of further work on yellow fever vaccine responses in identical twins. That paper states: Twins' vaccine T cell response reportedly gave the appearance of partial convergence and partial personalization.

The TCR was taken from a woman between 18 and 29 years old in good health. The sequenced sample was PBMCs. The rearrangement links TRBV9 to TRBJ2-1; the D is unclear. Here the CDR3 reads CASSLNNYEQFF. The CDR3 coding sequence is TGTGCCAGCAGCCTCAATAACTACGAACAGTTCTTC.